This TCR beta chain was identified in a study of human T cells and chemical hapten exposure. For the study at large: TCR yield per sample varied, mainly due to pooled library volumes. Overall study results and limits: DPC sensitization left the count of TCRs above 1 in 1000 unchanged.

Within the library, unique molecular identifiers were attached to each individual cDNA molecule. TCRdb re-analysed the RACE reads in MiXCR, keeping a single row per CDR3 protein. Of 130,000 or so distinct CDR3 sequences listed, 8.5% to 9.5% are singletons. The time point here: healthy volunteer bleed at 2 weeks. Total RNA was isolated from unfractionated whole blood. This clonotype was seen only a few times. Its antigen remains unidentified. Sequenced sample: whole blood. This TCR was sampled from a male donor in good health. Some clones in this sample may be carry-over from other donors' samples.

The CDR3 bases are TGCAGTGCTAGAGATTGGACGAACTCCTACGAGCAGTACTTC. Amino acid sequence: CSARDWTNSYEQYF. V and J are TRBV20-1 and TRBJ2-7; D is undetermined. V was cut by 0 bases and J by 0 bases, with 9 bases left in between. Germline lookup yields CDR1 DFQATT and CDR2 SNEGSKA (reference sequence). The CDR3 extends over 14 amino acids.